This T cell receptor beta chain emerged from a study of blood T cell repertoires in COVID-19. Study at large: The analysed material was cDNA or gDNA that came from T cells, B-cell-depleted T cells, or PBMCs.

CDR3 size: 11 residues. Germline lookup yields CDR1 MNHEY and CDR2 SVGAGI. V lost 6 bases to trimming and J lost 5 bases, with 8 bases between them. Original analysis: Estimates of nucleated cell counts were drawn from the amplification of reference gene primers. Profiled with immunoSEQ multiplex PCR; TCRdb holds only in-frame clones, not every one. V, J and clone size were drawn from that table, and D and trimming were deduced from the DNA. This table has about 480,000 clones, 70% to 90% appearing once. The chain is built from TRBV6-5 and TRBJ2-7; D possibly corresponds to TRBD1 (6 bases). The sample taken for sequencing was peripheral blood. This TCR was sampled from a woman between 45 and 60 years old with COVID-19, enrolled during active disease. CDR3 coding DNA: TGTGCCAGCAGGAGGGACAACGAGCAGTACTTC. Translating gives CASRRDNEQYF.